These 32 T cell receptor beta chains originate from one sample sequenced in a study of T cell repertoires in cytomegalovirus infection. Each CDR3 protein gets one entry after TCRdb re-called the reads with MiXCR. This sample has 600,000 to 700,000 distinct CDR3 sequences, with around 31% found just once. These TCRs' antigens remain unknown. The starting material was cultured PBMCs, obtained from culture after CMV antigen stimulation. The receptors originated from a human donor in good health (CMV status not recorded). Some clones in this sample may be carry-over from other donors' samples.

This clonotype was observed a few times. A junction end diverges from the germline sequence, so it may reflect a read error. The CDR3 nucleotides read TGTGCCAGCGGTTACCCCACTGAAGCTTTCTTT. Its translation is CASGYPTEAFF. The chain is built from TRBV6-2 or TRBV6-3 and TRBJ1-1, with D uncertain. The CDR3 sequence is 11 residues long. Looked up from germline, CDR1 is MNHEY and CDR2 is SVGEGT.

The gene calls are TRBV7-2 and TRBJ2-7; 7 positions match TRBD1. The CDR3 sequence is 13 residues long. Germline loops: CDR1 SGHTA, CDR2 FQGNSA. With V trimmed by 5 bases and J by 3 bases, 4 bases remained unmatched. CDR3 in amino acids: CASSVRQGYEQYF. CDR3 sequence (DNA): TGTGCCAGCAGCGTAAGACAGGGCTACGAGCAGTACTTC. The full variable domain, completed using reference TRBV7-2 and TRBJ2-7, is GAGVSQSPSNKVTEKGKDVELRCDPISGHTALYWYRQSLGQGLEFLIYFQGNSAPDKSGLPSDRFSAERTGGSVSTLTIQRTQQEDSAVYLCASSVRQGYEQYFGPGTRLTVT.

The chain uses TRBV6-5 and TRBJ1-3; D call uncertain. The V gene's germline CDR1 is MNHEY and CDR2 SVGAGI. The V gene lost 5 bases and the J gene lost 1 base, with 9 bases spanning the gap. The CDR3 length is 14 residues. CDR3 in amino acids: CASSVGTSGNTIYF. Here the CDR3 DNA reads TGTGCCAGCAGTGTTGGCACGTCTGGAAACACCATATATTTT.

This clonotype has just a few counts. The chain uses TRBV12-3 or TRBV12-4 and TRBJ2-1, with TRBD1 matching over 10 bases. The CDR3 has 15 residues. Trimming removed 4 bases from V and 3 bases from J; junction bases left unmatched: 3. The CDR3 here is CASSYGTGVYNEQFF. For the CDR3, the DNA is TGTGCCAGCAGTTATGGGACAGGGGTCTACAATGAGCAGTTCTTC.

This clonotype appeared a few times. The gene calls are TRBV5-4 and TRBJ2-3; TRBD2 aligns across 14 bases. Germline CDR1 reads SGHNT; CDR2 reads YYREEE (reference sequence). V dropped 0 bases and J dropped 6; count of bases not matched to a gene: 3. This CDR3 has 16 amino acids. CDR3 sequence (DNA): TGTGCCAGCAGCTTGGGGACTAGCGGGAGGAGGGATACGCAGTATTTT. Encoded protein: CASSLGTSGRRDTQYF.

J is TRBJ2-5 and V is TRBV29-1, with TRBD2 matching 9 bases. V trimming: 4 bases; J trimming: 3 bases; junction bases outside the gene matches: 9. There are 15 residues in the CDR3. Germline CDR1 is SQVTM and CDR2 is ANQGSEA. In DNA, the CDR3 is TGCAGCGTTGCCGCCAGACTAGCGGAGAAAGAGACCCAGTACTTC. Protein product: CSVAARLAEKETQYF.

This chain connects TRBV4-2 to TRBJ2-4, with 7 positions matching TRBD1. Trimming took 2 bases from V and 0 from J; bases not matched to a gene: 7. Germline assignment: CDR1 LGHNA and CDR2 YNFKEQ. This CDR3 has 17 amino acids. Here the CDR3 DNA reads TGTGCCAGCAGCCAAATCGGGACAGCTATAGCCAAAAACATTCAGTACTTC. The encoded protein is CASSQIGTAIAKNIQYF.

This clonotype was observed a handful of times. This chain connects TRBV2 to TRBJ1-2; D uncertain. The V and J ends lost 4 bases and 4 bases respectively, with 7 bases between them. The length of the CDR3 is 12 residues. Germline V CDR1 and CDR2: SNHLY, FYNNEI. CDR3: CASSVGSYGYTF. CDR3 nucleotides: TGTGCCAGCAGTGTTGGGAGCTATGGCTACACCTTC.

The chain employs TRBV29-1 and TRBJ2-5; tentative D call: TRBD2 (7 bases). The V gene's germline CDR1 is SQVTM and CDR2 ANQGSEA. CDR3 size: 12 residues. In nucleotides, the CDR3 is TGCAGTTTCTCTCGGGGGGCAGAGACCCAGTACTTC. As protein: CSFSRGAETQYF.

The chain uses TRBV5-1 and TRBJ1-2; no clear D. Trimming cost V 4 bases and J 3 bases, with 13 bases left between them. Germline V CDR1 and CDR2: SGHRS, YFSETQ. This CDR3 has 14 amino acids. The chain's CDR3 is CASSPGGRYYGYTF. Written as DNA, the CDR3 is TGCGCCAGCAGCCCCGGCGGCAGATACTATGGCTACACCTTC.

This clonotype came up many times. The V call is TRBV7-2, the J call TRBJ1-3; D remains ambiguous. This CDR3 region has 13 residues. Germline CDR1 and CDR2: SGHTA and FQGNSA. Trimming took off 8 bases at V and 3 bases at J, with 11 bases between the two ends. CDR3 nucleotide sequence: TGTGCCAGCGAAGGCGGGAGTGGAAACACCATATATTTT. Translation: CASEGGSGNTIYF. The whole variable domain, remainder taken from reference TRBV7-2 and TRBJ1-3, is GAGVSQSPSNKVTEKGKDVELRCDPISGHTALYWYRQSLGQGLEFLIYFQGNSAPDKSGLPSDRFSAERTGGSVSTLTIQRTQQEDSAVYLCASEGGSGNTIYFGEGSWLTVV.

This clonotype was found many times. The genes are TRBV7-2 and TRBJ2-7, with 9 bases matching TRBD2. Germline CDR1 and CDR2: SGHTA and FQGNSA. This CDR3 region has 15 residues. The trim removed 5 bases at V and 0 bases at J, leaving 5 bases unmatched. CDR3 region: CASSPASGVSYEQYF. In DNA form, the CDR3 reads TGTGCCAGCAGCCCGGCTAGCGGGGTCTCCTACGAGCAGTACTTC.

The V call is TRBV6-1, the J call TRBJ1-5, with D possibly TRBD1 on 6 matching bases. The CDR3 covers 14 residues. Trimming pared 7 bases from V and 3 bases from J, leaving 13 bases between. Germline V CDR1 and CDR2: MNHNS, SASEGT. The CDR3 loop is CASKPQGPNQPQHF. CDR3 coding DNA: TGTGCCAGCAAACCACAGGGCCCCAATCAGCCCCAGCATTTT.

The genes are TRBV7-9 and TRBJ2-5, with D possibly matching TRBD1 (6 bases). V lost 0 bases and J lost 2, with 10 bases in between. CDR1 and CDR2 from the germline V gene are SEHNR and FQNEAQ (reference sequence). This CDR3 is built from 15 residues. CDR3 nucleotides: TGTGCCAGCAGCTTAGCGGTAACAGGGCAAGAGACCCAGTACTTC. This codes for CASSLAVTGQETQYF.

V usage is TRBV5-4 and J usage is TRBJ2-3; D tentatively reads TRBD1 or TRBD2 (6 bases each). The germline V and J ends were trimmed by 8 bases and 5 bases, with 12 bases remaining between them. This CDR3 has 12 amino acids. Germline V gene sequence: CDR1 SGHNT, CDR2 YYREEE (reference sequence). CDR3 region: CASGGGGDTQYF. The CDR3 nucleotides are TGTGCCAGTGGAGGGGGAGGAGATACGCAGTATTTT.

This clonotype was counted a few times. The chain carries TRBV20-1 and TRBJ2-1; tentatively, D is TRBD1 (5 bases). This CDR3 is built from 13 residues. V lost 6 bases and J 5 bases, leaving 14 bases between the germline ends. Germline CDR1 DFQATT, CDR2 SNEGSKA (reference sequence). The CDR3 sequence is CSAPRAPHNEQFF. In DNA form, the CDR3 reads TGCAGTGCCCCCAGGGCCCCCCACAATGAGCAGTTCTTC.

This clonotype was seen a few times. This chain connects TRBV19 to TRBJ1-1, with 7 bases lining up with TRBD1. The CDR3 is 15 residues long. Germline lookup yields CDR1 LNHDA and CDR2 SQIVND (reference sequence). Unmatched junction bases numbered 11, after V lost 6 bases and J lost 4 bases. The CDR3 is CASRDRAGSGTEAFF. The CDR3 DNA follows: TGTGCCAGTAGAGACAGGGCGGGCTCGGGCACTGAAGCTTTCTTT.

The sample holds many counts of this clonotype. The chain recombines TRBV7-2 with TRBJ1-5; D is undetermined. Germline loops: CDR1 SGHTA, CDR2 FQGNSA. The CDR3 has 14 amino acids. V was cut by 3 bases and J by 4 bases, with 10 bases left in between. The CDR3 nucleotides are TGTGCCAGCAGCTTTAAGGCTGGGAATCAGCCCCAGCATTTT. As protein: CASSFKAGNQPQHF.

The chain employs TRBV10-3 and TRBJ2-1, with D possibly being TRBD2 (5 bases). The CDR3 spans 18 residues. Germline V gives CDR1 ENHRY, CDR2 SYGVKD. V was pared by 3 bases and J by 9 bases, with 27 bases between. The chain's CDR3 is CAISELRRAELSFSEQFF. The CDR3 region has the DNA TGTGCCATCAGTGAACTTCGGCGAGCGGAGTTATCTTTCTCTGAGCAGTTCTTC.

The V gene is TRBV7-2, the J gene TRBJ1-4; 8 bases are shared with TRBD1. This CDR3 has 16 residues. V lost 4 bases to trimming and J lost 11 bases; unmatched junction nucleotides: 15. Germline V CDR1 and CDR2: SGHTA, FQGNSA. The CDR3 coding sequence is TGTGCCAGCAGCTCCCCCTCCGGGACAGGTGACACCAAACTGTTTTTT. Translated: CASSSPSGTGDTKLFF.

The chain couples TRBV7-8 to TRBJ2-5; TRBD1 agrees at 8 bases. The CDR3 has 15 amino acids. Trimming cost V 3 bases and J 2 bases; bases outside gene matches: 5. CDR1 is SGHVS and CDR2 is FQNEAQ in the germline V gene. CDR3 DNA sequence: TGTGCCAGCAGCTTGGCGACAGGGGAACAAGAGACCCAGTACTTC. This encodes CASSLATGEQETQYF.

The rearrangement links TRBV12-3 or TRBV12-4 to TRBJ1-6; the D is unclear. The CDR3 contains 13 residues. Trimming stripped 2 bases from V and 8 bases from J, with 7 bases between. Written as DNA, the CDR3 is TGTGCCAGCAGTTTAACAGAGGATTCACCCCTCCACTTT. Protein: CASSLTEDSPLHF.

This chain joins TRBV11-1 and TRBJ2-1, with D uncertain. Germline-derived CDR1 and CDR2 are SGHAT and FQDESV (reference sequence). CDR3 length: 11 residues. V lost 3 bases, J lost 16 bases, and 13 bases lay in between. The CDR3 sequence is CASSFVSLVFF. CDR3 DNA: TGTGCCAGCAGCTTCGTTTCGCTAGTTTTCTTC.

The chain employs TRBV7-8 and TRBJ2-2; D is undetermined. Germline lookup yields CDR1 SGHVS and CDR2 FQNEAQ. Trimming pared 0 bases from V and 8 bases from J, leaving 19 bases between. The CDR3 loop spans 17 amino acids. As DNA, the CDR3 is TGTGCCAGCAGCTTAGCGTATAAGGGCAGAGGATCGGGGGAGCTGTTTTTT. This sequence encodes CASSLAYKGRGSGELFF. The full variable domain, completed using reference TRBV7-8 and TRBJ2-2, is GAGVSQSPRYKVAKRGQDVALRCDPISGHVSLFWYQQALGQGPEFLTYFQNEAQLDKSGLPSDRFFAERPEGSVSTLKIQRTQQEDSAVYLCASSLAYKGRGSGELFFGEGSRLTVL.

The chain has TRBV28 and TRBJ2-5; D is ambiguous. The CDR3 has 12 amino acids. Trimming pared 6 bases from V and 7 bases from J, leaving 12 bases between. Germline V gives CDR1 MDHEN, CDR2 SYDVKM. The CDR3 protein is CASRPPESTQYF. The CDR3 nucleotides are TGTGCCAGCAGACCCCCGGAATCGACCCAGTACTTC.

Details on this clonotype: Relative to the germline gene, one junction end is altered; a read error may explain this. The rearrangement links TRBV6-1 to TRBJ2-7, with 7 bases matching TRBD1. The CDR3 is 11 amino acids. The germline V gene encodes CDR1 MNHNS and CDR2 SASEGT. The CDR3 reads CASSETGQTLF. DNA for the CDR3: TGTGCCAGCAGTGAAACGGGACAGACCCTCTTC.

The rearrangement links TRBV9 to TRBJ2-1; tentatively, D is TRBD1 (5 bases). CDR3 length: 16 amino acids. V was trimmed by 2 bases and J by 7 bases, leaving 19 bases between them. Germline V gene sequence: CDR1 SGDLS, CDR2 YYNGEE. Written as DNA, the CDR3 is TGTGCCAGCAGCGTCCTTCTCTGGGGCCCTACAAATGAGCAGTTCTTC. This translates into CASSVLLWGPTNEQFF.

The chain uses TRBV27 and TRBJ2-7; tentatively, D is TRBD1 (6 bases). In germline, CDR1 is MNHEY, CDR2 SMNVEV (reference sequence). The CDR3 is 17 amino acids. V gave up 6 bases and J gave up 0 bases, with 21 bases separating them. The CDR3, as DNA: TGTGCCAGCAGACTAACCTCACAGGGAATAACCTCCTACGAGCAGTACTTC. Translating gives CASRLTSQGITSYEQYF.

This clonotype showed up just once. Lacking the conserved final phenylalanine or tryptophan, this CDR3 likely reflects a read error. The V and J genes are TRBV29-1 and TRBJ1-4, with D tentatively TRBD1 (6 bases). The germline CDR1 and CDR2 sequences are SQVTM and ANQGSEA. This CDR3 has 14 amino acids. V shed 4 bases and J shed 3 bases, with 12 bases lying between them. The CDR3 loop is CSVVGGTANEKLFL. The CDR3 nucleotides are TGCAGCGTTGTCGGGGGCACGGCTAATGAAAAACTGTTTTTA.

The rearrangement joins TRBV29-1 to TRBJ2-3; D may be TRBD1 or TRBD2 (5 bases each). Germline CDR1 is SQVTM and CDR2 is ANQGSEA. V was trimmed by 7 bases and J by 2 bases, leaving 25 bases between them. This CDR3 contains 17 residues. The CDR3 DNA is TGCAGCGGCTCCCTTCTTGGAGGACGGGGCCTCACAGATACGCAGTATTTT. Translation: CSGSLLGGRGLTDTQYF.

Here the CDR3 reads CAISDGQTPSTDTQYF. Here the CDR3 DNA reads TGTGCCATCAGTGATGGCCAGACCCCTAGCACAGATACGCAGTATTTT. The chain has TRBV10-3 and TRBJ2-3; D is unclear. CDR3 length: 16 residues. The germline V gene has CDR1 ENHRY and CDR2 SYGVKD. The V and J ends lost 3 bases and 0 bases respectively, with 13 bases between them.

This clonotype turned up a few times. The rearrangement links TRBV19 to TRBJ1-3; the D is unclear. Trimming removed 0 bases at V and 0 bases at J, with 12 bases between. Germline V CDR1 and CDR2: LNHDA, SQIVND (reference sequence). There are 17 residues in the CDR3. The CDR3 DNA is TGTGCCAGTAGTATAGAAAGAGGGTACCTCTCTGGAAACACCATATATTTT. Translated: CASSIERGYLSGNTIYF.